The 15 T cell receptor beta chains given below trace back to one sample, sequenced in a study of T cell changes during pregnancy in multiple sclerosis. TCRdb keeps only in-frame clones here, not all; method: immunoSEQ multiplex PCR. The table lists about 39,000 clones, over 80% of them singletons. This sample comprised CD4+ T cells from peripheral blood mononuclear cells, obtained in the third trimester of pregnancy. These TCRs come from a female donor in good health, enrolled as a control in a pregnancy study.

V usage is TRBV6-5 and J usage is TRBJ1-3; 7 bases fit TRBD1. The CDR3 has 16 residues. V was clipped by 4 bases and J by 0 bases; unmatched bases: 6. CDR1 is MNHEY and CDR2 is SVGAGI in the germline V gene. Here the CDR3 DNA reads TGTGCCAGCAGTTTGACGGGGACAGCCTCTGGAAACACCATATATTTT. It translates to CASSLTGTASGNTIYF.

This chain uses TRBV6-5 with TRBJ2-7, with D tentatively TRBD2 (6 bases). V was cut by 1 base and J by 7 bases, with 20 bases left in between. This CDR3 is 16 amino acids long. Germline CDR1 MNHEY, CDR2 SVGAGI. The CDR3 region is CASSYWAAGPPEEQYF. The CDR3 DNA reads TGTGCCAGCAGTTACTGGGCGGCGGGGCCCCCTGAAGAGCAGTACTTC.

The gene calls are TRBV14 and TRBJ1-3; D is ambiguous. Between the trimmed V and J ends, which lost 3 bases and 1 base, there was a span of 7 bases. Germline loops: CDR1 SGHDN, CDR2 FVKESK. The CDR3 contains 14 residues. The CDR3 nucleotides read TGTGCCAGCAGCCACTGGAGTTCTGGAAACACCATATATTTT. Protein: CASSHWSSGNTIYF.

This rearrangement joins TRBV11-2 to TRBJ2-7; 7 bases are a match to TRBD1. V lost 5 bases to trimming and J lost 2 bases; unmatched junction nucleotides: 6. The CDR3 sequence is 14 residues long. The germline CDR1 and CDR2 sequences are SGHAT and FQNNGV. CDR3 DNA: TGTGCCAGCAGCGTCCAGGGGGTAGCCTACGAGCAGTACTTC. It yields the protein CASSVQGVAYEQYF.

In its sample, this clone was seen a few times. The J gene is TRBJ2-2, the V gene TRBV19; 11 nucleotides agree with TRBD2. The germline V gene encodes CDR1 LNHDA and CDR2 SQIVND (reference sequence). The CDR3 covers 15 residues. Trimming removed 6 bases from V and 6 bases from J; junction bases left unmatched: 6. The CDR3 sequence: CASSLLAGVAGELFF. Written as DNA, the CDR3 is TGTGCCAGTAGCCTACTAGCGGGGGTAGCCGGGGAGCTGTTTTTT.

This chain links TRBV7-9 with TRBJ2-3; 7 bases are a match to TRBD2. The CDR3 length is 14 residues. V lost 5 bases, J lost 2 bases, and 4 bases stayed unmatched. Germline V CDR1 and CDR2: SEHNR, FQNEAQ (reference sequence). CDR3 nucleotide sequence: TGTGCCAGCAGCCCCAGCGGGGCCACAGATACGCAGTATTTT. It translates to CASSPSGATDTQYF. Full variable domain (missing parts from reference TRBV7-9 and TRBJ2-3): DTGVSQNPRHKITKRGQNVTFRCDPISEHNRLYWYRQTLGQGPEFLTYFQNEAQLEKSRLLSDRFSAERPKGSFSTLEIQRTEQGDSAMYLCASSPSGATDTQYFGPGTRLTVL.

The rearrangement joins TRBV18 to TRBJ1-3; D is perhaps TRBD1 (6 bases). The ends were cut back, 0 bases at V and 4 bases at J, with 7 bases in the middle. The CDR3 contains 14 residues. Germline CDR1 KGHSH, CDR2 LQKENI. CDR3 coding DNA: TGTGCCAGCTCACCACCCGGGACAGGAAACACCATATATTTT. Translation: CASSPPGTGNTIYF.

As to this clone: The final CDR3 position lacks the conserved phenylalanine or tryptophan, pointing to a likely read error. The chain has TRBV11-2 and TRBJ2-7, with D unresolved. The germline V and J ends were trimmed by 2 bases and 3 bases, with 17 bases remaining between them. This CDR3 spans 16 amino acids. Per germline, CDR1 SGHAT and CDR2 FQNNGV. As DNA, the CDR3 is TGTGCCAGCAGCTTATGGTCGACATCTCGAGACTACGAGCAGTACCTC. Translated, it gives CASSLWSTSRDYEQYL.

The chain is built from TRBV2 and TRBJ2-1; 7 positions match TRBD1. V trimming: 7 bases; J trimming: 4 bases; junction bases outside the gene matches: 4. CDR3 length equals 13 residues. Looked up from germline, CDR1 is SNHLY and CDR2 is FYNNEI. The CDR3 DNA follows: TGTGCCAGCAAGAGGGGGCAATACAATGAGCAGTTCTTC. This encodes CASKRGQYNEQFF.

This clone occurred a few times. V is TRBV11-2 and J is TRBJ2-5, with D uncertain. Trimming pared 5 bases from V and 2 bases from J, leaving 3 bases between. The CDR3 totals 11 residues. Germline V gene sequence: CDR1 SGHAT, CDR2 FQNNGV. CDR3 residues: CASSRQETQYF. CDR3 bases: TGTGCCAGCAGCCGTCAAGAGACCCAGTACTTC.

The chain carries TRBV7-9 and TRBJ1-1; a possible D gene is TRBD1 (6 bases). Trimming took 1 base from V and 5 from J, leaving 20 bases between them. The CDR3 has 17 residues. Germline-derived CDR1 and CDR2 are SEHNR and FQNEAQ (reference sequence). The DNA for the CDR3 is TGTGCCAGCAGCTTAGACGGGTGGGTAATCAGGGGAACTGAAGCTTTCTTT. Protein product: CASSLDGWVIRGTEAFF.

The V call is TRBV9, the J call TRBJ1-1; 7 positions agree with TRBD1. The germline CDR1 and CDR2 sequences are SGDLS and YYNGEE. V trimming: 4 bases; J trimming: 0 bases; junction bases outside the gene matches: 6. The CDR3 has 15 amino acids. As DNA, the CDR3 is TGTGCCAGCAGCCCCCCCGGGACAGTGAACACTGAAGCTTTCTTT. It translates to CASSPPGTVNTEAFF.

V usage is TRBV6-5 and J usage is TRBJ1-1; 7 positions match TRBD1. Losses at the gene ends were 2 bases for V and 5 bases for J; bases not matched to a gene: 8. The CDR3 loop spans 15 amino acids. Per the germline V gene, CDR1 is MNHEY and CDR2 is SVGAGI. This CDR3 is CASSYRSRGVTEAFF. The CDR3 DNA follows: TGTGCCAGCAGTTACCGGAGCAGGGGGGTGACTGAAGCTTTCTTT.

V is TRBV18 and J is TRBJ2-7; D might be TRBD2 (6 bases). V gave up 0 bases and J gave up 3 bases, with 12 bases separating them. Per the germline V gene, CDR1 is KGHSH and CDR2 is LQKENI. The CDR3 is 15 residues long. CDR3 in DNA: TGTGCCAGCTCACCACCTTCCCGGGGAGGCTACGAGCAGTACTTC. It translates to CASSPPSRGGYEQYF.

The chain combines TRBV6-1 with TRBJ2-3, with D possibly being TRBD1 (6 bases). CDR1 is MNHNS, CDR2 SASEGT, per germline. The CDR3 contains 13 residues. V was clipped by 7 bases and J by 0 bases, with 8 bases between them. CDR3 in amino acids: CASTRGSTDTQYF. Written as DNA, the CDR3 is TGTGCCAGCACCAGGGGAAGCACAGATACGCAGTATTTT.